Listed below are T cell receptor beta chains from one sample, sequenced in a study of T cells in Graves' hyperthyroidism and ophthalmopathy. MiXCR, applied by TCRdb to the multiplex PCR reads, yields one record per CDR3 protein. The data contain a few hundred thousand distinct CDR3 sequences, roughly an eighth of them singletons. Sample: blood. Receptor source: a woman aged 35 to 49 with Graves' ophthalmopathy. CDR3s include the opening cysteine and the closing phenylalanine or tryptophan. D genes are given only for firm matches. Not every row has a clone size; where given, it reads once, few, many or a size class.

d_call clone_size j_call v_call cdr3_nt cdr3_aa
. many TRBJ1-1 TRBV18 TGTGCCAGCTCACCAACAGACTTGAACACTGAAGCTTTCTTT CASSPTDLNTEAFF
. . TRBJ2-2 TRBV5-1 TGCGCCAGCAGCTTGGGATCTCTGGCTAACACCGGGGAGCTGTTTTTT CASSLGSLANTGELFF
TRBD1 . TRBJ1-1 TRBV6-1 TGTGCCAGCACCCAATCCCCGGGACAGGGTAGGACTGAAGCTTTCTTT CASTQSPGQGRTEAFF
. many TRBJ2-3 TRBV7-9 TGTGCCAGCAGCTTAGAGGGGACCCCGTATACGCAGTATTTT CASSLEGTPYTQYF
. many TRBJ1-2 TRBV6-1 TGTGCCAGCAGTGAATGGCAGGGAAATGGCTACACCTTC CASSEWQGNGYTF
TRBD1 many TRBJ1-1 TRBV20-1 TGCAGTGCGCCCACCCTCACAGGGGGCGCGAGGTCTGAAGCTTTCTTT CSAPTLTGGARSEAFF
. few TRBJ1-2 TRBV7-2 TGTGCCAGCAGCTCCGACGGATTTAACTATGGCTACACCTTC CASSSDGFNYGYTF
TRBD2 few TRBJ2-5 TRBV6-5 TGTGCCAGCAGTTACAGGCCGGGGGGGAGCCAAGAGACCCAGTACTTC CASSYRPGGSQETQYF
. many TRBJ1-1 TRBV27 TGTGCCAGCAGTCCCCTGGGGGTTTGGGAAGCTTTCTTT CASSPLGVWEAFF
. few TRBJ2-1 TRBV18 TGTGCCAGCTCGTCTCGGGGTGGGACCACTTCGGGAGAGCAGTTCTTC CASSSRGGTTSGEQFF
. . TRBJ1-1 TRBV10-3 TGTGCCATCAGACAGGGAGGCACTGAAGCTTTCTTT CAIRQGGTEAFF
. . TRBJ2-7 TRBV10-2 TGCGCCAGCAAAGACCGACTGACCTACGAGCAGTACTTC CASKDRLTYEQYF
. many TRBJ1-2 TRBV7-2 TGTGCCAGCAGCTTAGGAACAGCCCGAGCCTATGGCTACACCTTC CASSLGTARAYGYTF
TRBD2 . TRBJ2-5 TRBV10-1 TGCGCCAGCAGTGAATCAAGCGGGAGGATGGAGACCCAGTACTTC CASSESSGRMETQYF
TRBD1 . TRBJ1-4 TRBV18 TGTGCCAGCTCAGACAGGGGTACCAATGAAAAACTGTTTTTT CASSDRGTNEKLFF